This T cell receptor (beta chain) was recovered during a study of neurological immune-mediated disorders. Notes on the study in general: TCR clonal expansion peaked in HTLV-1-associated myelopathy patients and was lowest in multiple sclerosis patients. Expanded clones shared no CDR3 amino acid sequences across subjects, suggesting private repertoires in all groups.

The CDR3 covers 18 residues. V gave up 1 base and J gave up 1 base, with 20 bases separating them. Germline loops: CDR1 SGHRS, CDR2 YFSETQ. Unsorted libraries were derived from 2 million PBMCs stored at -80 C. This clonotype has a count of ten or more. Its antigen is not identified. The cDNA was generated by 5'RACE with 10-nucleotide random UMIs. TCRdb re-analysed the 5' RACE reads in MiXCR, keeping a single row per CDR3 protein. Of around 83,000 distinct CDR3 sequences in the sample, 12% to 15% were seen once. The chain has TRBV5-1 and TRBJ1-1; perhaps TRBD1 as D (6 bases). Sequencing was performed on PBMCs. The sequence was obtained from a woman in her 50s in good health. The CDR3 protein is CASSLLPQGPATNTEAFF. Written as DNA, the CDR3 is TGCGCCAGCAGCTTGCTTCCCCAGGGGCCCGCAACGAACACTGAAGCTTTCTTT. Based on the CDR3 plus reference TRBV5-1 and TRBJ1-1, the full variable domain is KAGVTQTPRYLIKTRGQQVTLSCSPISGHRSVSWYQQTPGQGLQFLFEYFSETQRNKGNFPGRFSGRQFSNSRSEMNVSTLELGDSALYLCASSLLPQGPATNTEAFFGQGTRLTVV.